These 20 T cell receptor beta chains were sequenced from one sample in a study of beta chain features in type 1 diabetes (dated by TCRdb to 2016 to 2018). The library was produced with the immunoSEQ multiplex PCR assay. The entire amount of isolated RNA was reverse transcribed using the High Capacity cDNA Reverse Transcription Kit, so the sequenced TCRB transcripts were expressed ones. The source is immuneACCESS, and TCRdb retained only in-frame sequences with V and J called. Part of the clones is not carried over; for the studies checked, unresolved V genes explain less than half of this, and the remainder is unexplained. This sample has about 410,000 clones in its table, and approximately 13% of those were observed once. Clones ranked in the top ten supply about 0.04% of the sample. The sequencing input was naive CD4+ T cells from blood. Explained via the paper, the cell subset or site label denotes: true naive CD4+ T cells. Receptor source: a man younger than 45 in good health.

There are a few counts of this clone. V gene TRBV5-1 combines with J gene TRBJ2-7, with TRBD2 identical over 10 bases. Germline V gene lookup returns CDR1 SGHRS and CDR2 YFSETQ. This CDR3 has 13 amino acids. Trimming cost V 5 bases and J 2 bases; bases outside gene matches: 1. The CDR3 protein is CASSSGGTYEQYF. The CDR3 nucleotides are TGCGCCAGCAGTAGCGGGGGGACCTACGAGCAGTACTTC. The full variable domain, in which reference TRBV5-1 and TRBJ2-7 provide the parts outside the CDR3, is KAGVTQTPRYLIKTRGQQVTLSCSPISGHRSVSWYQQTPGQGLQFLFEYFSETQRNKGNFPGRFSGRQFSNSRSEMNVSTLELGDSALYLCASSSGGTYEQYFGPGTRLTVT.

The chain combines TRBV10-3 with TRBJ2-2, with 10 bases aligning to TRBD1. Germline trimming cut 9 bases from V and 6 bases from J; bases unmatched to any gene: 4. The CDR3 runs 13 residues. Germline-derived CDR1 and CDR2 are ENHRY and SYGVKD. The CDR3 loop is CAMGTGVPGELFF. CDR3 bases: TGTGCCATGGGGACAGGGGTCCCCGGGGAGCTGTTTTTT.

The CDR3 here is CASSRSGTNTGELFF. For the CDR3, the DNA is TGTGCCAGCTCACGGAGCGGGACGAACACCGGGGAGCTGTTTTTT. The chain joins TRBV18 to TRBJ2-2, with 7 positions matching TRBD2. Germline loops: CDR1 KGHSH, CDR2 LQKENI. The CDR3 is 15 amino acids. After removal of 4 bases from V and 0 bases from J, the junction contained 2 bases not matched to a gene.

This chain connects TRBV4-1 to TRBJ1-6; no firm D call. CDR1 and CDR2 (germline): MGHRA, YSYEKL. The CDR3 loop spans 16 amino acids. V shed 0 bases and J shed 7 bases, with 13 bases lying between them. The CDR3 region is CASSQDSAMGNSPLHF. CDR3 DNA: TGCGCCAGCAGCCAAGATAGCGCCATGGGGAATTCACCCCTCCACTTT.

This clone was seen a handful of times. V gene TRBV29-1 combines with J gene TRBJ1-1; a weak D match, TRBD1 (5 bases). Germline assignment: CDR1 SQVTM and CDR2 ANQGSEA. This CDR3 is built from 15 residues. V shed 4 bases and J shed 1 base, with 16 bases lying between them. CDR3 DNA sequence: TGCAGCGTTGCGTACCCGGGACGAAAGAACACTGAAGCTTTCTTT. This sequence encodes CSVAYPGRKNTEAFF.

The rearrangement uses TRBV5-4 and TRBJ2-5, with D possibly TRBD1 on 6 matching bases. CDR1 is SGHNT and CDR2 is YYREEE in the germline V gene (reference sequence). With 4 bases removed from V and 4 bases from J, the gap between germline ends came to 11 bases. The CDR3 contains 13 residues. The chain's CDR3 is CASSRKGVETQYF. The CDR3 nucleotides are TGTGCCAGCAGCAGGAAGGGGGTAGAGACCCAGTACTTC.

This clone came up a few times. The chain joins TRBV11-2 to TRBJ2-1, with 12 bases lining up with TRBD2. Trimming at V came to 5 bases and at J to 4 bases, leaving 0 bases not matched to a gene. Germline lookup yields CDR1 SGHAT and CDR2 FQNNGV. This CDR3 region has 14 residues. This CDR3 reads CASSTSGGYNEQFF. As DNA, the CDR3 is TGTGCCAGCAGCACTAGCGGGGGGTACAATGAGCAGTTCTTC.

This clone has a handful of counts. The rearrangement uses TRBV29-1 and TRBJ1-1; 10 bases agree with TRBD1. The CDR3 contains 12 residues. Trimming cost V 8 bases and J 5 bases; bases outside gene matches: 5. Germline V gene data show CDR1 as SQVTM and CDR2 as ANQGSEA. CDR3 loop: CSFRTGGTEAFF. CDR3 bases: TGCAGCTTCCGGACAGGGGGGACTGAAGCTTTCTTT.

This clone was picked up a small number of times. J is TRBJ1-2 and V is TRBV5-4, with TRBD1 identical over 7 bases. This CDR3 is built from 15 residues. J was trimmed by 4 bases and V by 5 bases; bases with no gene match: 11. CDR1 is SGHNT and CDR2 is YYREEE in the germline V gene (reference sequence). The CDR3 DNA follows: TGTGCCAGCAGTGGACAGGTCGGGTCCCTCTATGGCTACACCTTC. It translates to CASSGQVGSLYGYTF.

This clone was counted only a few times. This chain uses TRBV7-2 with TRBJ2-5; D gene ambiguous. There are 13 residues in the CDR3. With 7 bases removed from V and 2 bases from J, the gap between germline ends came to 11 bases. CDR1 is SGHTA and CDR2 is FQGNSA in the germline V gene. CDR3 in amino acids: CASMESLQETQYF. CDR3 in DNA: TGTGCCAGCATGGAGTCACTACAAGAGACCCAGTACTTC.

The chain couples TRBV5-1 to TRBJ2-1; 9 bases match TRBD2. The CDR3 spans 16 residues. V lost 4 bases and J lost 8; bases outside the gene matches: 13. Germline V gene lookup returns CDR1 SGHRS and CDR2 YFSETQ. For the CDR3, the DNA is TGCGCCAGCAGCCCCCTAGGGGCGGGGGGGCCTGATGAGCAGTTCTTC. It yields the protein CASSPLGAGGPDEQFF.

This chain connects TRBV11-1 to TRBJ2-1, with 13 bases lining up with TRBD2. J lost 2 bases, V lost 5 bases, and 3 bases had no gene match. The CDR3 length is 16 residues. CDR1 is SGHAT and CDR2 is FQDESV in the germline V gene (reference sequence). This CDR3 is CASSRGTSGTYNEQFF. CDR3 coding DNA: TGTGCCAGCAGCCGAGGGACTAGCGGGACCTACAATGAGCAGTTCTTC.

This chain connects TRBV25-1 to TRBJ1-2; TRBD1 might be the D (6 bases). The CDR3 runs 13 residues. V shed 8 bases and J shed 3 bases, with 13 bases lying between them. Per the germline V gene, CDR1 is MGHDK and CDR2 is SYGVNS. The CDR3 bases are TGTGCCAGCGGCACAGGGATGGACTATGGCTACACCTTC. It translates to CASGTGMDYGYTF.

This clone was seen a handful of times. This chain links TRBV29-1 with TRBJ1-2; D is perhaps TRBD1 (6 bases). CDR1 SQVTM and CDR2 ANQGSEA come from the germline V gene. The CDR3 length is 17 residues. Trimming shortened V by 7 bases and J by 0 bases, and 24 bases separated the two germline ends. This chain's CDR3 is CSGRALSRQEANYGYTF. CDR3 nucleotides: TGCAGCGGAAGGGCCTTGTCCAGACAGGAAGCTAACTATGGCTACACCTTC.

V is TRBV30 and J is TRBJ2-3; a possible D gene is TRBD2 (5 bases). CDR1 GTSNPN and CDR2 SVGIG come from the germline V gene (reference sequence). The CDR3 extends over 14 amino acids. The V end lost 0 bases, the J end lost 6 bases, and 13 bases lay between the germline ends. The CDR3 sequence is CAWSVRRSDDTQYF. CDR3 sequence (DNA): TGTGCCTGGAGTGTAAGGAGGTCTGACGATACGCAGTATTTT.

This clone was detected only a few times. This chain joins TRBV7-2 and TRBJ2-7, with a tentative D call TRBD1 (6 bases). The CDR3 extends over 15 amino acids. Germline CDR1 SGHTA, CDR2 FQGNSA. The germline V and J ends were trimmed by 1 base and 2 bases, with 12 bases remaining between them. The CDR3 bases are TGTGCCAGCAGCTTAGTACACCAGGGGCCCTACGAGCAGTACGTC. The encoded protein is CASSLVHQGPYEQYV.

This clone was seen more than once but under ten times. V and J are TRBV7-2 and TRBJ2-1, with TRBD2 identical over 11 bases. This CDR3 comprises 15 residues. V was clipped by 1 base and J by 7 bases; unmatched bases: 3. From germline, CDR1 is SGHTA and CDR2 FQGNSA. The CDR3 region is CASSLVGTSGNEQFF. As DNA, the CDR3 is TGTGCCAGCAGCTTAGTTGGGACTAGCGGTAATGAGCAGTTCTTC.

The table lists this clone with a few counts. The chain recombines TRBV27 with TRBJ1-5, with D tentatively TRBD1 (5 bases). The CDR3 totals 16 residues. Germline-derived CDR1 and CDR2 are MNHEY and SMNVEV (reference sequence). Trimming took 5 bases from V and 2 from J, leaving 16 bases between them. CDR3 bases: TGTGCCAGCAGTCCCGGTACAGGCGGTGGCAATCAGCCCCAGCATTTT. It yields the protein CASSPGTGGGNQPQHF.

The chain combines TRBV29-1 with TRBJ2-1; D perhaps matches TRBD2 (7 bases). V dropped 5 bases and J dropped 7 bases, with 15 bases sitting between them. The CDR3 spans 13 residues. Germline-derived CDR1 and CDR2 are SQVTM and ANQGSEA. CDR3 amino acids: CSVTTGGPNEQFF. The CDR3 coding sequence is TGCAGCGTTACTACGGGGGGCCCGAATGAGCAGTTCTTC.

In its sample, this clone was seen a few times. This chain connects TRBV7-2 to TRBJ2-4, with TRBD1 as a possible D gene (8 bases). Per germline, CDR1 SGHTA and CDR2 FQGNSA. Trimming removed 5 bases from V and 10 bases from J, with 21 bases in between. This CDR3 is 15 amino acids long. Written as DNA, the CDR3 is TGTGCCAGCAGCGATGGACAGGGAGGGTTTCGAATTCAGTACTTC. It yields the protein CASSDGQGGFRIQYF.